Following are 28 T cell receptor beta chains from one sample sequenced in a study of blood T cell repertoires in COVID-19. Sequencing used immunoSEQ multiplex PCR; TCRdb keeps in-frame clones, though not all of them. The sample carries a few hundred thousand clones, 84% recorded once. Material for sequencing was peripheral blood. The origin of the receptors is a woman in her thirties who had recovered from COVID-19.

CDR3 coding DNA: TGTGCCAGCCGAGACAGACTGAGCAATCAGCCCCAGCATTTT. Translating gives CASRDRLSNQPQHF. This rearrangement joins TRBV28 to TRBJ1-5, with D perhaps matching TRBD1 (5 bases). V lost 8 bases, J lost 1 base, and 12 bases lay in between. The length of the CDR3 is 14 residues. Per germline, CDR1 MDHEN and CDR2 SYDVKM. The full variable domain, rest sourced from reference TRBV28 and TRBJ1-5, is DVKVTQSSRYLVKRTGEKVFLECVQDMDHENMFWYRQDPGLGLRLIYFSYDVKMKEKGDIPEGYSVSREKKERFSLILESASTNQTSMYLCASRDRLSNQPQHFGDGTRLSIL.

Comments on this clone: One end of the junction does not line up with germline, which may come from a read error. The chain combines TRBV28 with TRBJ2-7; 11 nucleotides line up with TRBD1. The CDR3 extends over 15 amino acids. The germline CDR1 and CDR2 sequences are MDHEN and SYDVKM. For the CDR3, the DNA is TGTGCCAGCAGATTATGGACAGGGGGCAAGTACGAGCAGTACTTC. The encoded protein is CASRLWTGGKYEQYF.

V is TRBV19 and J is TRBJ1-4; TRBD1 is a possible D gene (5 bases). Trimming cost V 6 bases and J 0 bases, with 8 bases left between them. Germline loops: CDR1 LNHDA, CDR2 SQIVND (reference sequence). The CDR3 is 14 amino acids. CDR3: CASSGGATNEKLFF. CDR3 DNA: TGTGCCAGTAGCGGGGGGGCAACTAATGAAAAACTGTTTTTT.

This sequence joins TRBV27 and TRBJ1-5; no reliable D call. Germline CDR1 MNHEY, CDR2 SMNVEV (reference sequence). CDR3 length equals 13 residues. V gave up 3 bases and J gave up 2 bases, with 5 bases separating them. The CDR3 is CASSFIGNQPQHF. The CDR3 nucleotides are TGTGCCAGCAGTTTCATAGGCAATCAGCCCCAGCATTTT.

The chain is built from TRBV30 and TRBJ2-2, with TRBD1 matching 8 bases. Germline V gene data show CDR1 as GTSNPN and CDR2 as SVGIG (reference sequence). The V and J ends lost 2 bases and 5 bases, in that order; junction bases with no gene match: 7. CDR3 length: 15 residues. The CDR3 bases are TGTGCCTGGAGTCCCACCAGGGGGCATACCGGGGAGCTGTTTTTT. Translating it yields CAWSPTRGHTGELFF.

V is TRBV10-2 and J is TRBJ1-4; TRBD1 agrees at 10 bases. Germline CDR1 and CDR2: WSHSY and SAAADI. The length of the CDR3 is 14 residues. V was pared by 6 bases and J by 4 bases, with 2 bases of the junction left unmatched. CDR3 region: CASSGTGDNEKLFF. CDR3 nucleotide sequence: TGCGCCAGCAGCGGGACAGGGGATAATGAAAAACTGTTTTTT.

The chain joins TRBV14 to TRBJ2-1, with a weak D call TRBD1 (5 bases). The germline gives CDR1 SGHDN, CDR2 FVKESK. The CDR3 has 14 residues. V gave up 4 bases and J gave up 7 bases, with 14 bases separating them. This CDR3 is CASSRSSGWNEQFF. CDR3 DNA sequence: TGTGCCAGCAGCCGTTCCTCAGGGTGGAATGAGCAGTTCTTC.

The genes are TRBV19 and TRBJ2-1; TRBD2 agrees at 9 bases. The CDR3 covers 16 residues. Germline CDR1 LNHDA, CDR2 SQIVND (reference sequence). The ends lost 8 bases at V and 0 bases at J; junction bases unmatched: 8. CDR3 residues: CASSGLALPSYNEQFF. In DNA form, the CDR3 reads TGTGCCAGTTCCGGACTAGCGTTACCCTCCTACAATGAGCAGTTCTTC.

The gene calls are TRBV7-9 and TRBJ1-2, with TRBD1 as a possible D gene (5 bases). The CDR3 contains 13 residues. Germline values: CDR1 SEHNR, CDR2 FQNEAQ (reference sequence). V lost 3 bases and J 6 bases, leaving 11 bases between the germline ends. CDR3 residues: CASSFGGLNGYTF. CDR3 nucleotide sequence: TGTGCCAGCAGCTTTGGGGGGTTGAATGGCTACACCTTC.

The rearrangement uses TRBV7-9 and TRBJ1-5; 8 positions agree with TRBD1. The CDR3 consists of 15 residues. J lost 0 bases, V lost 5 bases, and 3 bases had no gene match. Germline V gene lookup returns CDR1 SEHNR and CDR2 FQNEAQ (reference sequence). The CDR3 protein is CASSETGVSNQPQHF. CDR3 bases: TGTGCCAGCAGCGAGACAGGGGTTAGCAATCAGCCCCAGCATTTT.

This chain links TRBV5-1 with TRBJ2-5; 11 bases agree with TRBD2. The germline V gene encodes CDR1 SGHRS and CDR2 YFSETQ. V shed 4 bases, J shed 2 bases, and the junction held 4 bases outside the gene matches. The CDR3 consists of 15 residues. CDR3 sequence (DNA): TGCGCCAGCAGCACTAGCGGGAGCCCACAAGAGACCCAGTACTTC. Translating it yields CASSTSGSPQETQYF.

This chain links TRBV12-3 or TRBV12-4 with TRBJ2-7; no clear D gene. V gave up 1 base and J gave up 11 bases, with 12 bases separating them. This CDR3 region has 12 residues. CDR3 DNA sequence: TGTGCCAGCAGTTTAGAAGGCAGCGTTGAGTACTTC. It specifies CASSLEGSVEYF.

The chain links TRBV4-1 to TRBJ2-7; 8 bases match TRBD2. V was pared by 0 bases and J by 3 bases, with 4 bases of the junction left unmatched. CDR3 length: 15 residues. Germline V gives CDR1 MGHRA, CDR2 YSYEKL. As DNA, the CDR3 is TGCGCCAGCAGCCAAGATGCGGGGGGCAACTACGAGCAGTACTTC. Encoded protein: CASSQDAGGNYEQYF.

The chain employs TRBV6-5 and TRBJ1-1; TRBD1 aligns across 10 bases. J was trimmed by 5 bases and V by 6 bases; bases with no gene match: 9. Germline V gives CDR1 MNHEY, CDR2 SVGAGI. The CDR3 totals 15 residues. CDR3 residues: CASRSSDRGHTEAFF. The CDR3 bases are TGTGCCAGCAGAAGCAGTGACAGGGGGCATACTGAAGCTTTCTTT.

The chain uses TRBV19 and TRBJ2-2; maybe TRBD1 (5 bases). The germline V gene has CDR1 LNHDA and CDR2 SQIVND (reference sequence). Trimming removed 10 bases at V and 3 bases at J, with 12 bases between. This CDR3 is 13 amino acids long. CDR3 loop: CAIRGLDTGELFF. As DNA, the CDR3 is TGTGCCATTAGGGGCCTGGACACCGGGGAGCTGTTTTTT. The whole variable domain, remainder taken from reference TRBV19 and TRBJ2-2, is DGGITQSPKYLFRKEGQNVTLSCEQNLNHDAMYWYRQDPGQGLRLIYYSQIVNDFQKGDIAEGYSVSREKKESFPLTVTSAQKNPTAFYLCAIRGLDTGELFFGEGSRLTVL.

The chain employs TRBV9 and TRBJ2-1; D not resolved. The CDR3 consists of 13 residues. V lost 0 bases and J 5 bases, leaving 6 bases between the germline ends. Germline values: CDR1 SGDLS, CDR2 YYNGEE. The CDR3 spells CASSVAQNNEQFF. For the CDR3, the DNA is TGTGCCAGCAGCGTAGCCCAAAACAATGAGCAGTTCTTC. Full variable domain (outside the CDR3, taken from reference TRBV9 and TRBJ2-1): DSGVTQTPKHLITATGQRVTLRCSPRSGDLSVYWYQQSLDQGLQFLIQYYNGEERAKGNILERFSAQQFPDLHSELNLSSLELGDSALYFCASSVAQNNEQFFGPGTRLTVL.

The chain couples TRBV4-1 to TRBJ2-1; tentative D call: TRBD2 (6 bases). Trimming pared 0 bases from V and 0 bases from J, leaving 12 bases between. The CDR3 is made up of 17 amino acids. The V gene's germline CDR1 is MGHRA and CDR2 YSYEKL. In nucleotides, the CDR3 is TGCGCCAGCAGCCAAGATCATCGGGGGAGCTCCTACAATGAGCAGTTCTTC. Translated, it gives CASSQDHRGSSYNEQFF.

The chain is built from TRBV28 and TRBJ2-7; maybe TRBD1 (6 bases). The CDR3 runs to 16 residues. Between the trimmed V and J ends, which lost 5 bases and 1 base, there was a span of 18 bases. Germline values: CDR1 MDHEN, CDR2 SYDVKM. DNA for the CDR3: TGTGCCAGCAGTCGAAAAAAGGGACACCCATCCTACGAGCAGTACTTC. It is translated as CASSRKKGHPSYEQYF.

The chain couples TRBV6-5 to TRBJ2-1; TRBD2 matches at 9 bases. CDR3 length: 12 residues. The junction had 1 base not matched to a gene; V was cut back by 4 bases and J by 9 bases. The V gene's germline CDR1 is MNHEY and CDR2 SVGAGI. The CDR3 DNA sequence: TGTGCCAGCAGTTTAGCGGGAGCTGAGCAGTTCTTC. Encoded protein: CASSLAGAEQFF.

The chain uses TRBV21-1 and TRBJ2-3; TRBD1 is the table's D call and was not checked against the DNA. TRBV21-1 counts as a pseudogene. This CDR3 comprises 15 residues. CDR3 region: CASSKPQGGTDTQYF. The CDR3 bases are TGTGCCAGCAGCAAACCCCAGGGGGGCACAGATACGCAGTATTTT.

The chain recombines TRBV6-5 with TRBJ2-3; no reliable D call. Per germline, CDR1 MNHEY and CDR2 SVGAGI. The CDR3 runs 13 residues. V gave up 8 bases and J gave up 1 base, with 10 bases separating them. The CDR3 DNA reads TGTGCCAGCGCCCCCCCGGGCACAGATACGCAGTATTTT. Encoded protein: CASAPPGTDTQYF.

The chain uses TRBV5-1 and TRBJ1-1; D uncertain. This CDR3 is 14 amino acids long. Germline loops: CDR1 SGHRS, CDR2 YFSETQ. Trimming removed 5 bases from V and 3 bases from J, with 14 bases in between. CDR3 coding DNA: TGCGCCAGCAGGCAGAGAGGGAGGGACACTGAAGCTTTCTTT. This sequence encodes CASRQRGRDTEAFF.

The count of this clone is one. The rearrangement uses TRBV7-9 and TRBJ2-3, with a possible D match to TRBD2 (5 bases). The CDR3 is 17 residues long. V lost 5 bases and J lost 0, with 18 bases in between. Per the germline V gene, CDR1 is SEHNR and CDR2 is FQNEAQ (reference sequence). The CDR3 protein is CASSVPGTVPSTDTQYF. The CDR3 bases are TGTGCCAGCAGCGTACCGGGAACAGTACCTAGCACAGATACGCAGTATTTT.

The chain is built from TRBV6-5 and TRBJ2-7; 8 bases match TRBD1. CDR1 and CDR2 (germline): MNHEY, SVGAGI. The CDR3 has 15 amino acids. V was clipped by 6 bases and J by 0 bases; unmatched bases: 7. The DNA for the CDR3 is TGTGCCAGCAGACCCGGGACAGGTTACTCCTACGAGCAGTACTTC. Translated: CASRPGTGYSYEQYF.

This rearrangement joins TRBV27 to TRBJ2-3; D is unclear. The CDR3 totals 16 residues. Germline loops: CDR1 MNHEY, CDR2 SMNVEV (reference sequence). The V gene lost 0 bases and the J gene lost 1 base, with 11 bases spanning the gap. The CDR3 sequence is CASSLSEKPGTDTQYF. DNA of the CDR3: TGTGCCAGCAGTTTATCGGAGAAACCGGGCACAGATACGCAGTATTTT.

This clone was seen a few times. V is TRBV7-3 and J is TRBJ2-1; a possible D gene is TRBD2 (6 bases). This CDR3 is built from 15 residues. Germline loops: CDR1 SGHTA, CDR2 FQGTGA. Deletions cut 2 bases from V and 5 bases from J, with 13 bases between. The CDR3 reads CASSLSGSKHNEQFF. The DNA for the CDR3 is TGTGCCAGCAGCTTATCCGGGAGTAAACACAATGAGCAGTTCTTC. The variable domain in full, completed from reference TRBV7-3 and TRBJ2-1, reads GAGVSQTPSNKVTEKGKYVELRCDPISGHTALYWYRQSLGQGPEFLIYFQGTGAADDSGLPNDRFFAVRPEGSVSTLKIQRTERGDSAVYLCASSLSGSKHNEQFFGPGTRLTVL.

The V and J genes are TRBV6-5 and TRBJ2-7; 8 nucleotides match TRBD2. The CDR3 spans 15 residues. The junction had 12 bases not matched to a gene; V was cut back by 6 bases and J by 5 bases. CDR1 and CDR2 from the germline V gene are MNHEY and SVGAGI. The CDR3 spells CASSPTSGPVNEQYF. The CDR3 nucleotides read TGTGCCAGCAGCCCAACTAGCGGTCCAGTAAACGAGCAGTACTTC.

This chain connects TRBV19 to TRBJ2-3; TRBD2 aligns across 7 bases. Germline V CDR1 and CDR2: LNHDA, SQIVND (reference sequence). The length of the CDR3 is 13 residues. J lost 8 bases, V lost 0 bases, and 2 bases had no gene match. The CDR3 DNA reads TGTGCCAGTAGTATAGAAGGCGGGAGTACGCAGTATTTT. This codes for CASSIEGGSTQYF.